Listed here are 2 T cell receptor beta chains from one sample, sequenced in a study of T-cell memory formation after mild COVID-19. A single record per CDR3 protein comes from TCRdb applying MiXCR to the 5' RACE reads. The sample carries 150,000 or so distinct CDR3 sequences, 13% to 15% recorded once. The specimen sequenced was PBMCs or a T cell subset sorted from them (not recorded which). These receptors all stem from an adult woman who had mild COVID-19 (a few samples of this study predate the infection). Cell type and time point are not known.

This clonotype was observed a few times. The chain combines TRBV27 with TRBJ2-3; D gene uncertain. Trimming took off 7 bases at V and 0 bases at J, with 14 bases between the two ends. Germline V gives CDR1 MNHEY, CDR2 SMNVEV (reference sequence). The CDR3 is made up of 15 amino acids. The CDR3 DNA reads TGTGCCAGCAATCTCCGCTTACAGAGCACAGATACGCAGTATTTT. This encodes CASNLRLQSTDTQYF.

The chain carries TRBV20-1 and TRBJ2-1; 14 nucleotides align to TRBD2. Trimming cost V 6 bases and J 3 bases; bases outside gene matches: 13. In germline, CDR1 is DFQATT, CDR2 SNEGSKA (reference sequence). The CDR3 has 18 amino acids. The CDR3 DNA follows: TGCAGTGCCCTCCCGGGACTAGCGGGGGCCGTGGTCTACAATGAGCAGTTCTTC. Its translation: CSALPGLAGAVVYNEQFF.